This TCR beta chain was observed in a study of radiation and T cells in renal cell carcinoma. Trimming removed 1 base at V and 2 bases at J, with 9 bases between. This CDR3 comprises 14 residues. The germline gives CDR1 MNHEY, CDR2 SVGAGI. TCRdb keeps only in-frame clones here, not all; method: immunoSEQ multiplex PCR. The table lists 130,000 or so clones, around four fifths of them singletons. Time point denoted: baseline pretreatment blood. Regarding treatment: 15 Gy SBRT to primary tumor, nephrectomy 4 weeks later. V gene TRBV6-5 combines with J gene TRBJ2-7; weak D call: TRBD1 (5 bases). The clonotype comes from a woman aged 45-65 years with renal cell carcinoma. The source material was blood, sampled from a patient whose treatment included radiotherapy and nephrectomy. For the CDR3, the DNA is TGTGCCAGCAGTTACTATAGGGGCCCCTACGAGCAGTACTTC. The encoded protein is CASSYYRGPYEQYF.